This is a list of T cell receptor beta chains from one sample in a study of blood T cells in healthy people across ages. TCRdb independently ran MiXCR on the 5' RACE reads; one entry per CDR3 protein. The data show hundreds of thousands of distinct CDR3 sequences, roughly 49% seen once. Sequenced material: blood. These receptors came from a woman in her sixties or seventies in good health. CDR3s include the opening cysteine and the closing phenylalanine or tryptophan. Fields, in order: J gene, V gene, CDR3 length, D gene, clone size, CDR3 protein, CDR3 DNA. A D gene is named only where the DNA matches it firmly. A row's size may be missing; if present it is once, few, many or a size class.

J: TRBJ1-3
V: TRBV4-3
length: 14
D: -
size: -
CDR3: CASSQEGGIGTIYF
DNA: TGCGCCAGCAGCCAAGAAGGAGGGATTGGGACCATATATTTT

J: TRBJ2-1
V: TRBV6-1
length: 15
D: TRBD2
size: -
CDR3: CASSEERDADNEQFF
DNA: TGTGCCAGCAGTGAAGAGCGGGACGCCGACAATGAGCAGTTCTTC

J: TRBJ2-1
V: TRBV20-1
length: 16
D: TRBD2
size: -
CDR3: CSASTLAGGSYNEQFF
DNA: TGCAGTGCTAGTACACTTGCGGGAGGATCCTACAATGAGCAGTTCTTC

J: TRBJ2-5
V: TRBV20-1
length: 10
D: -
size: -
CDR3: CSGSRETQYF
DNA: TGCAGCGGCAGCCGGGAGACCCAGTACTTC

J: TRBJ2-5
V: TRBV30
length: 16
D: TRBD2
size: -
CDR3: CAWSCLAGAVVKTQYF
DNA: TGTGCCTGGAGTTGTCTAGCGGGAGCCGTAGTCAAGACCCAGTACTTC

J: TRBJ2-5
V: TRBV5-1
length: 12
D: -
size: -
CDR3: CASSVTKETQYF
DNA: TGCGCCAGCAGCGTGACCAAAGAGACCCAGTACTTC

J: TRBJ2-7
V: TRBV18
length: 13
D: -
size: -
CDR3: CASSPGQIREQYF
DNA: TGTGCCAGCTCACCAGGACAGATTAGGGAGCAGTACTTC

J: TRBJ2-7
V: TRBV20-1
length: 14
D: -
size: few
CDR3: CSASPGTGNYEQYF
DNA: TGCAGTGCTAGTCCCGGGACTGGGAACTACGAGCAGTACTTC

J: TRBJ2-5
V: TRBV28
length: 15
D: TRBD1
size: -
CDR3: CASGSAGTAQETQYF
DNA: TGTGCCAGCGGTTCCGCCGGGACAGCACAAGAGACCCAGTACTTC

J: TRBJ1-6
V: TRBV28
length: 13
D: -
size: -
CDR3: CASSGTLGSPLHF
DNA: TGTGCCAGCAGTGGTACGCTAGGGTCACCCCTCCACTTT

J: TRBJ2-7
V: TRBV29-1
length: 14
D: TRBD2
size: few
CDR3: CSVGRTSGVAEQYF
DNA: TGCAGCGTTGGTAGGACTAGCGGGGTTGCCGAGCAGTACTTC

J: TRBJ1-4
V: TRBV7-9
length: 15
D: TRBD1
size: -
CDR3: CASSLRTGLNEKLFF
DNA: TGTGCCAGCAGCTTAAGGACAGGCCTTAATGAAAAACTGTTTTTT

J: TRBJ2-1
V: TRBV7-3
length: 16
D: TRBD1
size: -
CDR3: CASSSIQGVGYNEQFF
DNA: TGTGCCAGCAGCTCTATCCAGGGGGTGGGATACAATGAGCAGTTCTTC

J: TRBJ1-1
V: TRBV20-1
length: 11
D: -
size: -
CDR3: CSAADLSEAFF
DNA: TGCAGTGCTGCGGACTTGTCTGAAGCTTTCTTT

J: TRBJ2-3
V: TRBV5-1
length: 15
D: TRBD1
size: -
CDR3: CASSCGTALGDTQYF
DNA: TGCGCCAGCAGCTGTGGGACAGCCCTCGGAGATACGCAGTATTTT

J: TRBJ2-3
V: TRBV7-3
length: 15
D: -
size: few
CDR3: CASSLGGSSADTQYF
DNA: TGTGCCAGCAGCTTAGGGGGGAGTAGCGCAGATACGCAGTATTTT